The clone carrying this TCR beta chain came up once. This record comes from a study of blood T cell repertoires in COVID-19. As for the study in general: Spain, Italy and the United States supplied samples that represented acute and convalescent COVID-19. Sample material is recorded as cDNA or gDNA derived from T cells, B-cell-depleted T cells, or PBMCs.

Germline lookup yields CDR1 SGHRS and CDR2 YFSETQ. V gave up 0 bases and J gave up 4 bases; unmatched junction bases: 3. There are 15 residues in the CDR3. Original data processing: Cell counts per sample came from amplifying reference gene primers. TCRdb's table, derived via immunoSEQ multiplex PCR, lists solely in-frame clones and lacks some. From that table come the V and J calls and clone size; the DNA was used to work out D and trimming. The table shows over 250,000 clones, with over 75% occurring only once. This TCR came from a human donor in a cohort sampled during active COVID-19. Sequenced: peripheral blood. The chain has TRBV5-1 and TRBJ2-3, with 9 bases lining up with TRBD2. CDR3 nucleotide sequence: TGCGCCAGCAGCTTGGGCGGGAGGGCCTCAGATACGCAGTATTTT. It encodes CASSLGGRASDTQYF.